This T cell receptor (beta chain) was retrieved from a study of Ad26.COV2.S vaccination and SARS-CoV-2 variants. Overall study: The donor participated in the COV1001 trial, in its Ad26.COV2.S arm.

The treatment: roughly 20 received Ad26.COV2.S at low or high dose, single or two shots; 5 received placebo; per-sample allocation not given. The study sampled participants on day 63 after the first vaccine or placebo injection. An adult aged 18-55 years in Boston served as the donor. The CDR3 covers 16 residues. The trim removed 2 bases at V and 9 bases at J, leaving 10 bases unmatched. In germline, CDR1 is SGHDT, CDR2 YYEEEE. Using immunoSEQ multiplex PCR, the repertoire was profiled, and TCRdb retains in-frame clones only, with some absent. The sample lists approximately 300,000 clones, around four fifths seen once, with around 2.2% in the top ten.

The material sequenced was peripheral blood, taken in a trial of Ad26.COV2.S vaccine versus placebo. This receptor was obtained from a person between 18 and 65 years old who received the Ad26.COV2.S COVID-19 vaccine or a placebo. The gene calls are TRBV5-6 and TRBJ2-4; TRBD1 agrees at 11 bases. CDR3 bases: TGTGCCAGCAGCTTAGCCGGTGGGACAGGGGGAGGCATTCAGTACTTC. Translating gives CASSLAGGTGGGIQYF.